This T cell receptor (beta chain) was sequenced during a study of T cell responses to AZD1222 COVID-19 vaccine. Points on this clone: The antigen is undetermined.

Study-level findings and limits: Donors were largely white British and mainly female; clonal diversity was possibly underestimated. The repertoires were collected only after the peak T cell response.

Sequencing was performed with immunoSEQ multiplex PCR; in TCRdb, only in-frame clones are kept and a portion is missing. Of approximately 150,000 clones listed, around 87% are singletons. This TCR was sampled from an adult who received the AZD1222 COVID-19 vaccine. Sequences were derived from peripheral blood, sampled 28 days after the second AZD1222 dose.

DNA for the CDR3: TGTGCCAGCAGTTTTGGGGGGGAAAACATTCAGTACTTC. As protein: CASSFGGENIQYF. The rearrangement joins TRBV12-3 or TRBV12-4 to TRBJ2-4, with TRBD2 identical over 7 bases. V lost 3 bases and J lost 5; bases outside the gene matches: 1. The CDR3 extends over 13 amino acids.